The rows below give T cell receptor beta chains drawn from one sample of a study of blood T cell repertoires in COVID-19. Clones were sequenced by immunoSEQ multiplex PCR, and TCRdb holds only the in-frame ones, with some missing. The repertoire consists of hundreds of thousands of clones, with roughly 80% occurring once and the leading ten covering about 5%. Specimen: PBMCs or T cells enriched from blood (not recorded which). Receptor source: a man aged 35 to 55 who had been exposed to COVID-19. Both conserved end residues are part of each CDR3. A D gene is named only where the DNA matches it firmly. Size values are once, few and many counts, or a class for expanded clones, and some rows have none.

D gene: .; J gene: TRBJ2-3; clone size: .; V gene: TRBV29-1; CDR3 length: 12; CDR3 protein: CSVKGSTDTQYF; CDR3 DNA: TGCAGCGTTAAAGGGAGTACAGATACGCAGTATTTT
D gene: .; J gene: TRBJ2-7; clone size: .; V gene: TRBV7-9; CDR3 length: 13; CDR3 protein: CASSLNEVTGLNF; CDR3 DNA: TGTGCCAGCAGCTTAAATGAAGTAACAGGGTTAAACTTC
D gene: .; J gene: TRBJ2-3; clone size: .; V gene: TRBV7-9; CDR3 length: 14; CDR3 protein: CASSQRRRGDTQYF; CDR3 DNA: TGTGCCAGCAGCCAGCGGAGGAGGGGAGATACGCAGTATTTT
D gene: TRBD1; J gene: TRBJ1-2; clone size: .; V gene: TRBV12-3/TRBV12-4; CDR3 length: 12; CDR3 protein: CASSQGARGYTF; CDR3 DNA: TGTGCCAGCAGTCAGGGGGCGCGAGGCTACACCTTC
D gene: TRBD1; J gene: TRBJ1-2; clone size: .; V gene: TRBV4-1; CDR3 length: 16; CDR3 protein: CASSHAGQGASYGYTF; CDR3 DNA: TGCGCCAGCAGCCACGCCGGACAGGGCGCTTCCTATGGCTACACCTTC
D gene: .; J gene: TRBJ2-6; clone size: .; V gene: TRBV29-1; CDR3 length: 15; CDR3 protein: CSVGVGGAGANVLTF; CDR3 DNA: TGCAGCGTTGGGGTGGGGGGAGCGGGGGCCAACGTCCTGACTTTC
D gene: .; J gene: TRBJ2-1; clone size: .; V gene: TRBV6-2/TRBV6-3; CDR3 length: 15; CDR3 protein: CASSYGQSSYNEQFF; CDR3 DNA: TGTGCCAGCAGTTATGGACAGAGCTCCTACAATGAGCAGTTCTTC
D gene: TRBD2; J gene: TRBJ2-1; clone size: .; V gene: TRBV24-1; CDR3 length: 15; CDR3 protein: CATRDSSGRARRQFF; CDR3 DNA: TGTGCCACCAGAGACTCTAGCGGGAGGGCTCGTAGGCAGTTCTTC
D gene: .; J gene: TRBJ2-7; clone size: .; V gene: TRBV29-1; CDR3 length: 13; CDR3 protein: CSVETGSSYEQYF; CDR3 DNA: TGCAGCGTTGAAACAGGGTCCTCCTACGAGCAGTACTTC
D gene: .; J gene: TRBJ1-3; clone size: .; V gene: TRBV5-1; CDR3 length: 13; CDR3 protein: CASSLAMGNTIYF; CDR3 DNA: TGCGCCAGCAGCTTGGCCATGGGAAACACCATATATTTT
D gene: .; J gene: TRBJ2-7; clone size: .; V gene: TRBV30; CDR3 length: 12; CDR3 protein: CAWSSRAYEQYF; CDR3 DNA: TGTGCCTGGAGTTCGAGGGCCTACGAGCAGTACTTC
D gene: TRBD2; J gene: TRBJ2-1; clone size: .; V gene: TRBV7-3; CDR3 length: 16; CDR3 protein: CASSPTGLAGRNEQFF; CDR3 DNA: TGTGCCAGCAGCCCCACCGGGCTAGCGGGCCGGAATGAGCAGTTCTTC
D gene: TRBD1; J gene: TRBJ1-1; clone size: .; V gene: TRBV7-9; CDR3 length: 13; CDR3 protein: CASRRQGYTEAFF; CDR3 DNA: TGTGCCAGCAGGAGACAGGGTTACACTGAAGCTTTCTTT
D gene: TRBD2; J gene: TRBJ2-1; clone size: .; V gene: TRBV27; CDR3 length: 16; CDR3 protein: CASSLSSGRARDEQFF; CDR3 DNA: TGTGCCAGCAGTTTATCGAGCGGGAGGGCCAGGGATGAGCAGTTCTTC
D gene: TRBD2; J gene: TRBJ2-7; clone size: .; V gene: TRBV5-5; CDR3 length: 17; CDR3 protein: CASSWEGDVAISYEQYF; CDR3 DNA: TGTGCCAGCAGCTGGGAGGGCGACGTAGCCATTTCCTACGAGCAGTACTTC
D gene: .; J gene: TRBJ2-7; clone size: few; V gene: TRBV21-1; CDR3 length: 14; CDR3 protein: CASSKRGGSNEQYF; CDR3 DNA: TGTGCCAGCAGCAAAAGGGGAGGGTCGAACGAGCAGTACTTC
D gene: TRBD2; J gene: TRBJ2-1; clone size: .; V gene: TRBV7-2; CDR3 length: 15; CDR3 protein: CASSPTSGRYNEQFF; CDR3 DNA: TGTGCCAGCAGCCCCACTAGCGGGCGGTACAATGAGCAGTTCTTC
D gene: .; J gene: TRBJ1-2; clone size: .; V gene: TRBV27; CDR3 length: 15; CDR3 protein: CASSPYALRTYGYTF; CDR3 DNA: TGTGCCAGCAGTCCATACGCCCTTCGGACTTATGGCTACACCTTC
D gene: TRBD1; J gene: TRBJ1-3; clone size: .; V gene: TRBV28; CDR3 length: 13; CDR3 protein: CAIRTGPGNTIYF; CDR3 DNA: TGTGCCATCAGGACAGGGCCTGGAAACACCATATATTTT
D gene: .; J gene: TRBJ2-1; clone size: .; V gene: TRBV11-2; CDR3 length: 13; CDR3 protein: CASSLGLNNEQFF; CDR3 DNA: TGTGCCAGCAGCTTAGGACTGAACAATGAGCAGTTCTTC
D gene: .; J gene: TRBJ1-1; clone size: .; V gene: TRBV3-1/TRBV3-2; CDR3 length: 11; CDR3 protein: CASSQDSRAFF; CDR3 DNA: TGTGCCAGCAGCCAAGATAGTCGAGCTTTCTTT
D gene: .; J gene: TRBJ1-1; clone size: few; V gene: TRBV15; CDR3 length: 15; CDR3 protein: CATSPQQGPNTEAFF; CDR3 DNA: TGTGCCACCAGCCCTCAACAGGGTCCGAACACTGAAGCTTTCTTT
D gene: .; J gene: TRBJ1-2; clone size: .; V gene: TRBV6-1; CDR3 length: 13; CDR3 protein: CASSDPGVYGYTF; CDR3 DNA: TGTGCCAGCAGTGATCCGGGGGTATATGGCTACACCTTC
D gene: TRBD2; J gene: TRBJ2-1; clone size: few; V gene: TRBV24-1; CDR3 length: 17; CDR3 protein: CATSDPSASGSSGEQFF; CDR3 DNA: TGTGCCACCAGTGACCCATCTGCTAGCGGGAGTTCGGGTGAGCAGTTCTTC
D gene: TRBD1; J gene: TRBJ2-6; clone size: .; V gene: TRBV7-3; CDR3 length: 16; CDR3 protein: CASRGQGVYGANVLTF; CDR3 DNA: TGTGCCAGCCGGGGACAGGGAGTGTATGGGGCCAACGTCCTGACTTTC
D gene: .; J gene: TRBJ2-7; clone size: .; V gene: TRBV5-1; CDR3 length: 16; CDR3 protein: CASSTQSRRGSYEQYF; CDR3 DNA: TGCGCCAGCAGCACGCAGAGCCGTAGGGGTTCCTACGAGCAGTACTTC
D gene: TRBD2; J gene: TRBJ2-5; clone size: .; V gene: TRBV5-6; CDR3 length: 16; CDR3 protein: CASSLPGLAIQETQYF; CDR3 DNA: TGTGCCAGCAGCTTGCCGGGACTAGCAATACAAGAGACCCAGTACTTC
D gene: TRBD2; J gene: TRBJ2-1; clone size: .; V gene: TRBV19; CDR3 length: 16; CDR3 protein: CASSITGTSGNNEQFF; CDR3 DNA: TGTGCCAGTAGTATAACCGGGACTAGCGGTAACAATGAGCAGTTCTTC
D gene: .; J gene: TRBJ2-7; clone size: .; V gene: TRBV11-3; CDR3 length: 16; CDR3 protein: CASSSAGLSGKYEQYF; CDR3 DNA: TGTGCCAGCAGCTCAGCCGGCCTTAGCGGTAAATACGAGCAGTACTTC
D gene: .; J gene: TRBJ1-5; clone size: few; V gene: TRBV21-1; CDR3 length: 12; CDR3 protein: CAVPGGNQPQHF; CDR3 DNA: TGTGCCGTTCCCGGGGGCAATCAGCCCCAGCATTTT
D gene: .; J gene: TRBJ1-5; clone size: .; V gene: TRBV19; CDR3 length: 13; CDR3 protein: CASSQQDSQPQHF; CDR3 DNA: TGTGCCAGTAGTCAGCAGGATAGTCAGCCCCAGCATTTT
D gene: TRBD2; J gene: TRBJ2-1; clone size: few; V gene: TRBV5-4; CDR3 length: 17; CDR3 protein: CATNGRTSGHPYNEQFF; CDR3 DNA: TGTGCCACCAACGGGAGGACTAGCGGGCATCCATACAATGAGCAGTTCTTC
D gene: .; J gene: TRBJ1-2; clone size: .; V gene: TRBV6-5; CDR3 length: 13; CDR3 protein: CASSYDLDEGYTF; CDR3 DNA: TGTGCCAGCAGTTACGACCTAGACGAGGGCTACACCTTC
D gene: TRBD1; J gene: TRBJ1-2; clone size: .; V gene: TRBV24-1; CDR3 length: 15; CDR3 protein: CATSPAGGLNYGYTF; CDR3 DNA: TGTGCCACCTCCCCCGCAGGGGGCCTTAACTATGGCTACACCTTC
D gene: .; J gene: TRBJ1-2; clone size: few; V gene: TRBV3-1/TRBV3-2; CDR3 length: 13; CDR3 protein: CASSQATGDGYTF; CDR3 DNA: TGTGCCAGCAGCCAAGCGACAGGAGATGGCTACACCTTC
D gene: .; J gene: TRBJ1-3; clone size: .; V gene: TRBV4-1; CDR3 length: 17; CDR3 protein: CASSQEALEAAGNTIYF; CDR3 DNA: TGCGCCAGCAGCCAAGAAGCCTTGGAGGCCGCCGGAAACACCATATATTTT
D gene: .; J gene: TRBJ1-5; clone size: .; V gene: TRBV5-1; CDR3 length: 15; CDR3 protein: CASSQGSFGNQPQHF; CDR3 DNA: TGCGCCAGCAGTCAGGGCAGTTTTGGCAATCAGCCCCAGCATTTT
D gene: .; J gene: TRBJ2-7; clone size: .; V gene: TRBV3-1/TRBV3-2; CDR3 length: 11; CDR3 protein: CASSQAREQYF; CDR3 DNA: TGTGCCAGCAGCCAAGCTCGGGAGCAGTACTTC
D gene: TRBD2; J gene: TRBJ2-1; clone size: .; V gene: TRBV11-3; CDR3 length: 14; CDR3 protein: CASSGSGGIHEQFF; CDR3 DNA: TGTGCCAGCAGCGGATCGGGAGGGATTCATGAGCAGTTCTTC
D gene: TRBD1; J gene: TRBJ1-2; clone size: few; V gene: TRBV10-3; CDR3 length: 14; CDR3 protein: CAISSGTGFQGYTF; CDR3 DNA: TGTGCCATCAGTTCCGGGACAGGGTTTCAAGGCTACACCTTC
D gene: TRBD2; J gene: TRBJ2-7; clone size: once; V gene: TRBV7-8; CDR3 length: 15; CDR3 protein: CASSKTSGRAYEQYF; CDR3 DNA: TGTGCCAGCAGCAAAACTAGCGGGAGGGCCTACGAGCAGTACTTC
D gene: .; J gene: TRBJ2-1; clone size: few; V gene: TRBV29-1; CDR3 length: 10; CDR3 protein: CSVGTNEQFF; CDR3 DNA: TGCAGCGTTGGGACAAATGAGCAGTTCTTC
D gene: .; J gene: TRBJ1-3; clone size: .; V gene: TRBV11-3; CDR3 length: 15; CDR3 protein: CASSFYRASGNTIYF; CDR3 DNA: TGTGCCAGCAGCTTTTACAGGGCGTCTGGAAACACCATATATTTT
D gene: TRBD2; J gene: TRBJ2-2; clone size: .; V gene: TRBV5-1; CDR3 length: 17; CDR3 protein: CASGGLAGPAGAGELFF; CDR3 DNA: TGCGCCAGCGGAGGACTAGCGGGCCCAGCGGGCGCCGGGGAGCTGTTTTTT
D gene: TRBD1; J gene: TRBJ2-5; clone size: .; V gene: TRBV10-3; CDR3 length: 16; CDR3 protein: CAISTPGQGFGETQYF; CDR3 DNA: TGTGCCATCAGTACGCCGGGACAGGGGTTTGGGGAGACCCAGTACTTC
D gene: .; J gene: TRBJ1-2; clone size: .; V gene: TRBV7-9; CDR3 length: 14; CDR3 protein: CASRPQGGDYGYTF; CDR3 DNA: TGTGCCAGCAGACCCCAGGGAGGCGACTATGGCTACACCTTC
D gene: .; J gene: TRBJ1-5; clone size: .; V gene: TRBV6-5; CDR3 length: 16; CDR3 protein: CASSYRRTVSNQPQHF; CDR3 DNA: TGTGCCAGCAGTTACCGGCGGACAGTTAGCAATCAGCCCCAGCATTTT
D gene: .; J gene: TRBJ1-5; clone size: .; V gene: TRBV9; CDR3 length: 15; CDR3 protein: CASSPNSYSNQPQHF; CDR3 DNA: TGTGCCAGCAGCCCGAACAGCTATAGCAATCAGCCCCAGCATTTT
D gene: TRBD1; J gene: TRBJ1-5; clone size: .; V gene: TRBV18; CDR3 length: 15; CDR3 protein: CASSPAGQGIQPQHF; CDR3 DNA: TGTGCCAGCTCACCAGCCGGACAGGGGATTCAGCCCCAGCATTTT
D gene: TRBD1; J gene: TRBJ1-5; clone size: .; V gene: TRBV29-1; CDR3 length: 14; CDR3 protein: CSVVDRGANQPQHF; CDR3 DNA: TGCAGCGTTGTCGACAGGGGAGCCAATCAGCCCCAGCATTTT
D gene: .; J gene: TRBJ1-5; clone size: .; V gene: TRBV7-9; CDR3 length: 16; CDR3 protein: CASSRELQGGDQPQHF; CDR3 DNA: TGTGCCAGCAGCCGCGAACTCCAGGGAGGGGATCAGCCCCAGCATTTT
D gene: .; J gene: TRBJ2-7; clone size: .; V gene: TRBV13; CDR3 length: 14; CDR3 protein: CASSLRGNSYEQYF; CDR3 DNA: TGTGCCAGCAGCCTCAGGGGAAATTCCTACGAGCAGTACTTC
D gene: .; J gene: TRBJ1-2; clone size: .; V gene: TRBV9; CDR3 length: 15; CDR3 protein: CASSVGEEDSYGYTF; CDR3 DNA: TGTGCCAGCAGCGTAGGGGAGGAAGATTCCTATGGCTACACCTTC
D gene: .; J gene: TRBJ2-7; clone size: .; V gene: TRBV12-5; CDR3 length: 12; CDR3 protein: CASAPAGYEQYF; CDR3 DNA: TGTGCTAGTGCCCCGGCGGGGTACGAGCAGTACTTC